The T cell receptor beta chain under discussion was sequenced for a study of T cells in localized non-small cell lung cancer. Overall study findings and caveats: Within adjacent lung there appeared a median about 54 of the top 100 tumor clones. Tumor trailed uninvolved adjacent lung in T cell clonality, which peaked there. A higher density of T cells in blood coincided with extended overall survival.

The table came from immunoSEQ multiplex PCR; TCRdb's copy has only in-frame clones and leaves some out. The table shows 30,000 or so clones, with around 90% occurring only once. This clone came up a few times. Its antigen is not known. Germline lookup yields CDR1 SGHDT and CDR2 YYEEEE. Trimming pared 2 bases from V and 2 bases from J, leaving 10 bases between. The CDR3 spans 15 residues. The sequencing used peripheral blood mononuclear cells, collected before any cancer treatment. The sequence was obtained from a woman between 35 and 75 years old with stage III lung adenocarcinoma. The chain combines TRBV5-6 with TRBJ1-4; unclear D gene. The CDR3: CASSFITATNEKLFF. As DNA, the CDR3 is TGTGCCAGCAGCTTTATAACGGCGACTAATGAAAAACTGTTTTTT.